Each of the 9 T cell receptor beta chains below was sequenced from the same sample in a study of T-cell reconstitution after alpha-beta-depleted transplantation in children. Unique molecular identifiers were incorporated during preparation of the TCRbeta library. From the PCR reads, TCRdb called clonotypes with MiXCR, one entry per CDR3 protein. The sample holds roughly 300,000 distinct CDR3 sequences, around a tenth seen once. Sample: peripheral blood, taken 180 days after TCRalphabeta/CD19-depleted stem cell transplant. These receptors originate from a male patient aged 2-15 years who had a stem cell transplant for chronic granulomatous disease, so the T cells may come from the graft donor.

At least ten counts were recorded for this clonotype. The CDR3: CSAKASGSWRTGELFF. CDR3 DNA: TGCAGTGCCAAGGCTAGCGGGAGTTGGCGCACCGGGGAGCTGTTTTTT. V usage is TRBV20-1 and J usage is TRBJ2-2; 10 bases are shared with TRBD2. Germline CDR1 DFQATT, CDR2 SNEGSKA (reference sequence). The CDR3 has 16 amino acids. V lost 6 bases, J lost 4 bases, and 11 bases stayed unmatched.

This clonotype was recorded a few times. CDR3 nucleotide sequence: TGTGCCAGCAGTTTCAGGGACAGGGGGTGGTCCTATAATTCACCCCTCCACTTT. It codes for CASSFRDRGWSYNSPLHF. This sequence joins TRBV28 and TRBJ1-6; the match to TRBD1 covers 11 bases. The junction had 5 bases not matched to a gene; V was cut back by 3 bases and J by 1 base. Germline assignment: CDR1 MDHEN and CDR2 SYDVKM. The CDR3 contains 18 residues.

This clonotype occurred many times. This chain uses TRBV2 with TRBJ1-1, with TRBD1 matching 9 bases. The ends lost 7 bases at V and 11 bases at J; junction bases unmatched: 11. From germline, CDR1 is SNHLY and CDR2 FYNNEI. The CDR3 length is 13 residues. For the CDR3, the DNA is TGTGCCAGCAAGGAGACAGGGGGGGCCGTGGCTTTCTTT. It translates to CASKETGGAVAFF.

This clonotype was seen more than once but under ten times. This rearrangement joins TRBV28 to TRBJ2-1; D uncertain. The CDR3 loop spans 12 amino acids. Trimming removed 7 bases from V and 8 bases from J, with 12 bases in between. Germline V lookup: CDR1 MDHEN, CDR2 SYDVKM. CDR3 loop: CASTGDSDEQFF. DNA for the CDR3: TGTGCCAGCACAGGTGACTCGGATGAGCAGTTCTTC.

This clonotype occurred many times. This chain connects TRBV12-3 or TRBV12-4 to TRBJ2-2; D gene uncertain. V dropped 4 bases and J dropped 2 bases, with 14 bases sitting between them. The length of the CDR3 is 16 residues. CDR3 DNA: TGTGCCAGCAGTTGGTCCTACCAGAAAAACACCGGGGAGCTGTTTTTT. This translates into CASSWSYQKNTGELFF.

This clonotype was counted ten times or more. J is TRBJ2-1 and V is TRBV7-9; 11 nucleotides match TRBD2. V was clipped by 3 bases and J by 4 bases; unmatched bases: 2. The CDR3 loop spans 15 amino acids. Germline V gene lookup returns CDR1 SEHNR and CDR2 FQNEAQ (reference sequence). For the CDR3, the DNA is TGTGCCAGCAGCTTTAGCGGGGGGGTTTACAATGAGCAGTTCTTC. Protein: CASSFSGGVYNEQFF.

Many counts were recorded for this clonotype. The V call is TRBV7-3, the J call TRBJ2-7; D gene ambiguous. V lost 2 bases to trimming and J lost 7 bases, with 24 bases between them. The CDR3 is 17 residues long. CDR1 is SGHTA, CDR2 FQGTGA, per germline. CDR3 loop: CASSLETDRTHLGEQYF. The DNA of the CDR3 is TGTGCCAGCAGCTTAGAGACCGATCGAACGCATTTGGGGGAGCAGTACTTC.

This clonotype was seen ten or more times. The chain has TRBV6-1 and TRBJ1-5, with D tentatively TRBD1 (5 bases). The germline V and J ends were trimmed by 5 bases and 3 bases, with 14 bases remaining between them. The CDR3 consists of 15 residues. The germline V gene has CDR1 MNHNS and CDR2 SASEGT. As DNA, the CDR3 is TGTGCCAGCAGTCCCATTCAGGGCTACAATCAGCCCCAGCATTTT. Translated: CASSPIQGYNQPQHF.

At least ten counts were recorded for this clonotype. The chain is built from TRBV27 and TRBJ1-2; 9 nucleotides align to TRBD1. The CDR3 is 15 amino acids. Germline-derived CDR1 and CDR2 are MNHEY and SMNVEV (reference sequence). Germline trimming cut 2 bases from V and 5 bases from J; bases unmatched to any gene: 6. In DNA form, the CDR3 reads TGTGCCAGCAGTTTAACCGCGGGACAGGGTTATGGCTACACCTTC. It translates to CASSLTAGQGYGYTF.